Shown below are 31 T cell receptor beta chains from a single sample sequenced in a study of blood T cell repertoires in COVID-19. The data were produced by immunoSEQ multiplex PCR, yet TCRdb's version contains in-frame clones alone and is incomplete. The sample lists about 38,000 clones; 84% were seen once. The sequencing input was peripheral blood. All receptors come from a man aged 60-69 years with COVID-19, enrolled during active disease.

In its sample, this clone was seen once. The CDR3 DNA sequence: TGTGCCAGTAGTATAGAACAGGCAGTATCCTACGAGCAGTACTTC. As protein: CASSIEQAVSYEQYF. The gene calls are TRBV19 and TRBJ2-7; D is possibly TRBD1 (5 bases). Germline-derived CDR1 and CDR2 are LNHDA and SQIVND (reference sequence). CDR3 size: 15 residues. V shed 0 bases and J shed 1 base, with 10 bases lying between them.

This clone was seen only a few times. The chain links TRBV5-4 to TRBJ1-1; D ambiguous. Deletions cut 3 bases from V and 4 bases from J, with 4 bases between. The CDR3 contains 11 residues. The V gene's germline CDR1 is SGHNT and CDR2 YYREEE (reference sequence). This CDR3 reads CASSSVTEAFF. The CDR3 DNA is TGTGCCAGCAGCTCCGTCACTGAAGCTTTCTTT.

The rearrangement links TRBV7-6 to TRBJ2-7; D might be TRBD2 (5 bases). CDR1 SGHVS and CDR2 FNYEAQ come from the germline V gene. V was pared by 5 bases and J by 2 bases, with 16 bases between. There are 15 residues in the CDR3. CDR3 bases: TGTGCCAGCAGCCTAGACATAGGGAGAACCTACGAGCAGTACTTC. Amino acids: CASSLDIGRTYEQYF.

This rearrangement joins TRBV10-3 to TRBJ2-2; 12 bases map to TRBD2. This CDR3 has 17 amino acids. Germline CDR1 reads ENHRY; CDR2 reads SYGVKD. V shed 3 bases and J 5 bases; nucleotides not matched to a gene: 7. The CDR3 coding sequence is TGTGCCATCAGTGACCCAGGACTAGCGGGACGTACCGGGGAGCTGTTTTTT. This sequence encodes CAISDPGLAGRTGELFF.

V usage is TRBV30 and J usage is TRBJ2-4; TRBD1 matches 9 bases. With 0 bases clipped from V and 8 bases from J, the junction kept 5 bases outside the gene matches. The germline CDR1 and CDR2 sequences are GTSNPN and SVGIG (reference sequence). The CDR3 is 14 residues long. CDR3 sequence: CAWSVGTGRDIQYF. The CDR3 DNA sequence: TGTGCCTGGAGTGTTGGGACAGGGAGGGACATTCAGTACTTC.

This chain connects TRBV6-2 or TRBV6-3 to TRBJ1-2, with a tentative D call TRBD1 (6 bases). CDR1 and CDR2 (germline): MNHEY, SVGEGT. V was trimmed by 5 bases and J by 2 bases, leaving 9 bases between them. The CDR3 spans 13 residues. The CDR3 spells CASSPQGNYGYTF. Written as DNA, the CDR3 is TGTGCCAGCAGTCCACAGGGAAACTATGGCTACACCTTC.

This chain links TRBV7-9 with TRBJ2-7; unclear D gene. The CDR3 contains 14 residues. Germline values: CDR1 SEHNR, CDR2 FQNEAQ (reference sequence). V was pared by 0 bases and J by 3 bases, with 9 bases between. The CDR3: CASSLALDFYEQYF. DNA of the CDR3: TGTGCCAGCAGCTTAGCGCTAGACTTCTACGAGCAGTACTTC. Full variable domain (missing parts from reference TRBV7-9 and TRBJ2-7): DTGVSQNPRHKITKRGQNVTFRCDPISEHNRLYWYRQTLGQGPEFLTYFQNEAQLEKSRLLSDRFSAERPKGSFSTLEIQRTEQGDSAMYLCASSLALDFYEQYFGPGTRLTVT.

This rearrangement joins TRBV14 to TRBJ1-1; the match to TRBD1 covers 8 bases. The length of the CDR3 is 13 residues. Trimming removed 2 bases from V and 10 bases from J; junction bases left unmatched: 6. CDR1 is SGHDN and CDR2 is FVKESK in the germline V gene. For the CDR3, the DNA is TGTGCCAGCAGCCAATTTTTGGACAGGGTAGCTTTCTTT. Its translation: CASSQFLDRVAFF.

The rearrangement links TRBV5-1 to TRBJ2-1; D possibly corresponds to TRBD2 (6 bases). The CDR3 contains 16 residues. The V and J ends lost 4 bases and 2 bases respectively, with 16 bases between them. CDR1 is SGHRS and CDR2 is YFSETQ in the germline V gene. The CDR3 nucleotides read TGCGCCAGCAGCCCGGAGGGGAATGAACCCTACAATGAGCAGTTCTTC. Protein sequence: CASSPEGNEPYNEQFF.

This clone was detected only once. The limits of the CDR3 on the DNA are not certain, so only TCRdb's listed CDR3 is given. The V call is TRBV21-1, the J call TRBJ2-6; no check of the table's D call, TRBD1, against the DNA was made. TRBV21-1 is listed as a pseudogene. The CDR3 length equals 15 residues, ends included. This CDR3 reads CASSKWGYGANVLTF.

V gene TRBV3-1 (or the pseudogene TRBV3-2) combines with J gene TRBJ2-5, with TRBD1 as a possible D gene (6 bases). This CDR3 is 15 amino acids long. V gave up 2 bases and J gave up 5 bases, with 15 bases separating them. Germline CDR1 and CDR2: LGHDT and YNNKEL (reference sequence). CDR3 DNA sequence: TGTGCCAGCAGCCAACACCACAGGGAAGGGGAGACCCAGTACTTC. Amino acids: CASSQHHREGETQYF.

The chain links TRBV7-2 to TRBJ1-2; 7 bases map to TRBD1. After removal of 1 base from V and 2 bases from J, the junction contained 1 base not matched to a gene. The CDR3 loop spans 14 amino acids. Germline V lookup: CDR1 SGHTA, CDR2 FQGNSA. For the CDR3, the DNA is TGTGCCAGCAGCTTAGACAGGGGAAACTATGGCTACACCTTC. Translation: CASSLDRGNYGYTF.

The chain links TRBV5-1 to TRBJ1-2; D is possibly TRBD1 (6 bases). Germline CDR1 and CDR2: SGHRS and YFSETQ. The germline V and J ends were trimmed by 1 base and 4 bases, with 11 bases remaining between them. The CDR3 runs 14 residues. The CDR3 nucleotides are TGCGCCAGCAGCTTGTCGCAGGGGAGCTATGGCTACACCTTC. This sequence encodes CASSLSQGSYGYTF.

The chain recombines TRBV4-1 with TRBJ2-1; 7 bases fit TRBD1. The CDR3 runs to 15 residues. J gave up 7 bases and V 1 base, and 7 bases lay outside the gene matches. Germline V lookup: CDR1 MGHRA, CDR2 YSYEKL. CDR3 loop: CASSQGDSGRNEQFF. In nucleotides, the CDR3 is TGCGCCAGCAGCCAAGGGGACAGCGGTAGGAATGAGCAGTTCTTC.

The chain couples TRBV5-1 to TRBJ2-5, with D possibly TRBD1 on 6 matching bases. The ends were cut back, 4 bases at V and 7 bases at J, with 17 bases in the middle. CDR3 length equals 14 residues. Germline V CDR1 and CDR2: SGHRS, YFSETQ. CDR3 residues: CASSKIRGPGTQYF. The CDR3 region has the DNA TGCGCCAGCAGCAAAATCAGGGGCCCAGGGACCCAGTACTTC.

DNA of the CDR3: TGTGCCAGCAGGCCAACAGGGCTGGGCAATCAGCCCCAGCATTTT. It translates to CASRPTGLGNQPQHF. The chain carries TRBV6-5 and TRBJ1-5; D is possibly TRBD1 (6 bases). The CDR3 loop spans 15 amino acids. Trimming pared 6 bases from V and 2 bases from J, leaving 14 bases between. CDR1 and CDR2 from the germline V gene are MNHEY and SVGAGI.

CDR3 DNA: TGTGCCAGCAGCGCGGGGCAGGGGATCTACGAGCAGTACTTC. It codes for CASSAGQGIYEQYF. V gene TRBV9 combines with J gene TRBJ2-7; perhaps TRBD1 as D (6 bases). Germline V lookup: CDR1 SGDLS, CDR2 YYNGEE. The ends were cut back, 3 bases at V and 3 bases at J, with 13 bases in the middle. CDR3 size: 14 residues.

The CDR3 DNA reads TGCGCCAGCAGTGCCTCCTGGTCAGGGTTGAATGATGGGGCCAACGTCCTGACTTTC. Translation: CASSASWSGLNDGANVLTF. The V gene is TRBV10-1, the J gene TRBJ2-6; TRBD1 might be the D (5 bases). Per the germline V gene, CDR1 is WNHNN and CDR2 is SYGVQD (reference sequence). The CDR3 spans 19 residues. The V end lost 4 bases, the J end lost 3 bases, and 22 bases lay between the germline ends.

V gene TRBV21-1 combines with J gene TRBJ1-5. TRBV21-1 is a documented pseudogene. CDR3 size: 16 residues. CDR3 nucleotides: TGTGCCAGATCCCACGGGAGGCAAGTTTGCAATCAGCCCCAGCATTTT. Translation gives CARSHGRQVCNQPQHF.

This sequence joins TRBV2 and TRBJ2-1; TRBD2 aligns across 12 bases. V gave up 6 bases and J gave up 10 bases; unmatched junction bases: 13. The CDR3 runs 16 residues. Germline V gives CDR1 SNHLY, CDR2 FYNNEI. This CDR3 is CASSAVWGLAGREQFF. CDR3 nucleotide sequence: TGTGCCAGCAGCGCCGTATGGGGACTAGCGGGCCGAGAGCAGTTCTTC.

The genes are TRBV7-3 and TRBJ2-5; D possibly corresponds to TRBD2 (8 bases). The V end was cut by 5 bases, the J end by 5 bases, with 18 bases between. CDR1 is SGHTA, CDR2 FQGTGA, per germline. CDR3 length: 15 residues. The CDR3 region has the DNA TGTGCCAGCAGCGCTACAGGGGCGGGAGGTGAGACCCAGTACTTC. Its protein product is CASSATGAGGETQYF.

This chain uses TRBV11-3 with TRBJ1-3; 7 bases line up with TRBD1. J lost 0 bases, V lost 5 bases, and 13 bases had no gene match. The CDR3 spans 18 residues. CDR1 and CDR2 from the germline V gene are SGHNT and YENEEA. As DNA, the CDR3 is TGTGCCAGCAGCCCCCAGGGGGTGTGCAGTGTCTCTGGAAACACCATATATTTT. Amino acids: CASSPQGVCSVSGNTIYF.

The chain links TRBV7-8 to TRBJ1-1, with TRBD1 matching 8 bases. Germline V CDR1 and CDR2: SGHVS, FQNEAQ. The CDR3 runs to 13 residues. V gave up 2 bases and J gave up 5 bases; unmatched junction bases: 1. CDR3 bases: TGTGCCAGCAGCTTAACAGGGGGGACTGAAGCTTTCTTT. As protein: CASSLTGGTEAFF.

J is TRBJ2-1 and V is TRBV6-5; D possibly corresponds to TRBD1 (5 bases). The length of the CDR3 is 13 residues. CDR1 and CDR2 (germline): MNHEY, SVGAGI. V gave up 7 bases and J gave up 2 bases, with 9 bases separating them. The CDR3 region has the DNA TGTGCCAGCATGATGACAGCCTACAATGAGCAGTTCTTC. Protein sequence: CASMMTAYNEQFF.

The chain links TRBV18 to TRBJ1-1, with 9 bases identical to TRBD1. V trimming: 8 bases; J trimming: 5 bases; junction bases outside the gene matches: 9. The CDR3 totals 14 residues. Germline loops: CDR1 KGHSH, CDR2 LQKENI. The CDR3 region is CASKSQGARTEAFF. The CDR3 DNA follows: TGTGCCAGCAAATCACAGGGGGCGCGGACTGAAGCTTTCTTT. The variable domain in full, completed from reference TRBV18 and TRBJ1-1, reads NAGVMQNPRHLVRRRGQEARLRCSPMKGHSHVYWYRQLPEEGLKFMVYLQKENIIDESGMPKERFSAEFPKEGPSILRIQQVVRGDSAAYFCASKSQGARTEAFFGQGTRLTVV.

This clone was observed a few times. The chain carries TRBV5-1 and TRBJ1-2, with no clear D. Germline V gene data show CDR1 as SGHRS and CDR2 as YFSETQ. There are 13 residues in the CDR3. V lost 0 bases and J 4 bases, leaving 7 bases between the germline ends. In DNA form, the CDR3 reads TGCGCCAGCAGCTTGGACAGCTTCTATGGCTACACCTTC. This codes for CASSLDSFYGYTF.

The chain links TRBV15 to TRBJ2-1, with 10 positions matching TRBD2. Losses at the gene ends were 1 base for V and 7 bases for J; bases not matched to a gene: 10. Germline V gene sequence: CDR1 LNHNV, CDR2 YYDKDF (reference sequence). The CDR3 totals 17 residues. The CDR3 DNA reads as TGTGCCACCAGCAGAGCGAGCGGGAGGGCCGAGGGAAATGAGCAGTTCTTC. Its translation: CATSRASGRAEGNEQFF.

The table lists this clone with a few counts. V and J are TRBV27 and TRBJ1-1; 7 nucleotides line up with TRBD1. The CDR3 length is 14 residues. Germline V lookup: CDR1 MNHEY, CDR2 SMNVEV (reference sequence). V gave up 6 bases and J gave up 3 bases; unmatched junction bases: 7. DNA for the CDR3: TGTGCCAGCAGATCCAACAGGGGACACACTGAAGCTTTCTTT. It translates to CASRSNRGHTEAFF.

In its sample, this clone is medium-sized. The chain joins TRBV3-1 (or the pseudogene TRBV3-2) to TRBJ2-7, with 10 bases matching TRBD1. The CDR3 spans 14 residues. CDR1 and CDR2 (germline): LGHDT, YNNKEL (reference sequence). The junction had 4 bases not matched to a gene; V was cut back by 4 bases and J by 4 bases. CDR3 nucleotide sequence: TGTGCCAGCAGCCCCTGGGACAGGGGATACGAGCAGTACTTC. Its translation: CASSPWDRGYEQYF.

The chain is built from TRBV3-1 (or the pseudogene TRBV3-2) and TRBJ2-1; 8 bases align to TRBD2. V trimming: 6 bases; J trimming: 10 bases; junction bases outside the gene matches: 11. The CDR3 consists of 14 residues. Germline V lookup: CDR1 LGHDT, CDR2 YNNKEL (reference sequence). The CDR3 sequence is CASRPGTSLGEQFF. The CDR3 bases are TGTGCCAGCAGGCCCGGGACTAGTCTGGGGGAGCAGTTCTTC.

The rearrangement links TRBV24-1 to TRBJ2-1; no definite D call. CDR1 is KGHDR and CDR2 is SFDVKD in the germline V gene. V gave up 2 bases and J gave up 7 bases, with 8 bases separating them. There are 13 residues in the CDR3. The CDR3, as DNA: TGTGCCACCAGTGATTGGTGGGCAAATGAGCAGTTCTTC. Its protein is CATSDWWANEQFF.